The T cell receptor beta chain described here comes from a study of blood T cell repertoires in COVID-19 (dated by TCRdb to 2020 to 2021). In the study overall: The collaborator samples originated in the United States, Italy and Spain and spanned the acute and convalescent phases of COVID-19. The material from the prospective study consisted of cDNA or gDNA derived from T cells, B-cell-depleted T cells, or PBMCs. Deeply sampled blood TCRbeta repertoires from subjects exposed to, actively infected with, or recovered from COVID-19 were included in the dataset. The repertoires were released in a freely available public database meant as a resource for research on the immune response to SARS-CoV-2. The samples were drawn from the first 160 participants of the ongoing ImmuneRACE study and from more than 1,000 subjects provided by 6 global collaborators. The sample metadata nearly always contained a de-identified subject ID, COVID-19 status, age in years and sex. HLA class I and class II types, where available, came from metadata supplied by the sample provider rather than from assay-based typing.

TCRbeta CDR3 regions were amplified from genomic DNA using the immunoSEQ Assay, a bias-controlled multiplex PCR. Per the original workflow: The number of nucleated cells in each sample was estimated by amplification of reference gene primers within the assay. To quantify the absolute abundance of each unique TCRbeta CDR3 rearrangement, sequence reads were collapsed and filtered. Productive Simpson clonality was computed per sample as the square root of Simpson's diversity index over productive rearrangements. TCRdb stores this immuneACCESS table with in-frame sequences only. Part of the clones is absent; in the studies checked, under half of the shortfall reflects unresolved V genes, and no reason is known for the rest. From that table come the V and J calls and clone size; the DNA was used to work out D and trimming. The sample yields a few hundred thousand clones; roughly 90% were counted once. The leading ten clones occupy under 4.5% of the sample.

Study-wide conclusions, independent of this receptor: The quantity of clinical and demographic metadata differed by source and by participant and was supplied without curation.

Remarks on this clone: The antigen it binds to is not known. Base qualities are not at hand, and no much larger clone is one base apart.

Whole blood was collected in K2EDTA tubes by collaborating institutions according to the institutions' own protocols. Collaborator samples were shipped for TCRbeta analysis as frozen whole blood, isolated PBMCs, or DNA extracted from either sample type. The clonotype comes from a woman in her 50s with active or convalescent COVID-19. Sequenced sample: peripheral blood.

CDR3 sequence: CASSAYGGYPRSGANVLTF. The nucleotide sequence is TGTGCCAGCAGCGCATACGGAGGGTATCCCCGCTCTGGGGCCAACGTCCTGACTTTC. This chain is built from TRBV9 and TRBJ2-6, with TRBD2 perhaps the D gene, on 6 matching bases. The germline V gene specifies SGDLS as CDR1 and YYNGEE as CDR2. Trimming removed 3 bases from V and 0 bases from J, leaving 19 bases between the germline ends. Including the terminal cysteine and phenylalanine, the CDR3 comprises 19 residues. Only the CDR3 DNA is retained, 57 bases long and in frame from the first base. The variable domain in full, with residues beyond the CDR3 obtained from the reference TRBV9 and TRBJ2-6 genes, is DSGVTQTPKHLITATGQRVTLRCSPRSGDLSVYWYQQSLDQGLQFLIQYYNGEERAKGNILERFSAQQFPDLHSELNLSSLELGDSALYFCASSAYGGYPRSGANVLTFGAGSRLTVL.